In its sample, the clone carrying this TCR beta chain was seen a few times. This sample stems from a study of blood T cell repertoires in COVID-19. V gave up 6 bases and J gave up 5 bases, with 11 bases separating them. Germline V gene data show CDR1 as KGHSH and CDR2 as LQKENI. The CDR3 length is 13 residues. Authors' data handling: Nucleated cell number was recorded as an estimate derived from reference gene primer amplification. The repertoire was sequenced with immunoSEQ multiplex PCR; TCRdb's copy has only in-frame clones and lacks some. That table gives V, J and clone size, and the DNA gave D and trimming. The sample gives about 190,000 clones, about 83% of which show up once; roughly 5.3% is in the top ten.

This clonotype originated in a woman between 65 and 79 years old with active or convalescent COVID-19. Sequencing was carried out using peripheral blood. This chain connects TRBV18 to TRBJ2-1, with D possibly being TRBD2 (5 bases). CDR3 DNA: TGTGCCAGCTCCTTGCTGGAGGACAATGAGCAGTTCTTC. Translating it yields CASSLLEDNEQFF.